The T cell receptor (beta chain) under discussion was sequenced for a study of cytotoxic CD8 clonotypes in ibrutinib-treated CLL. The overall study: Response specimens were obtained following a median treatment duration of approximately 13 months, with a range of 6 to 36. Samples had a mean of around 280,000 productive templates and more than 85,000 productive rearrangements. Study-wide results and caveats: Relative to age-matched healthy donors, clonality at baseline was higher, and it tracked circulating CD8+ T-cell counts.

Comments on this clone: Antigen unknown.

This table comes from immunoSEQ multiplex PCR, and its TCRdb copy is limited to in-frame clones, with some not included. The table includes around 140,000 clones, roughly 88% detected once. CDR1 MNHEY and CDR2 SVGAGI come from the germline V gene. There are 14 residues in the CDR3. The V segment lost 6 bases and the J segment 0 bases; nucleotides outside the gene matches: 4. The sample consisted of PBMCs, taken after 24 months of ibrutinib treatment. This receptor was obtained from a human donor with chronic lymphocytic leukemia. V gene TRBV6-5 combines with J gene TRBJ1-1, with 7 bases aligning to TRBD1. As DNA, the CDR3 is TGTGCCAGCAGCTACGGGACAGTGAACACTGAAGCTTTCTTT. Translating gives CASSYGTVNTEAFF.